Here is one TCR beta chain with its context. Clones were read by immunoSEQ multiplex PCR, and TCRdb kept only the in-frame ones, dropping some. This table holds more than 50,000 clones, roughly 85% found once. This sample was taken from a study of a mutant IDH1 vaccine in newly diagnosed glioma. Documented time point: baseline, week 1 (first vaccination visit). Treatment: pre-vaccination baseline after standard-of-care therapy. In germline, CDR1 is MDHEN, CDR2 SYDVKM. The CDR3 has 12 amino acids. V was pared by 2 bases and J by 5 bases, with 6 bases between. This clonotype was obtained from a man aged 30 to 39 with glioma. V usage is TRBV28 and J usage is TRBJ2-5; D not resolved. The sequencing used PBMCs, collected from a glioma patient treated with radiotherapy, temozolomide or both. CDR3 protein: CASSLGWETQYF. The CDR3 DNA reads as TGTGCCAGCAGTTTAGGATGGGAGACCCAGTACTTC.